This TCR beta chain originates from a study of shared clonotypes between healthy human individuals. The overall study: Donors, aged 18 to 49, were a couple of women and a few men.

The naive CD8 population came from CD45RO-negative cells selected for CCR7, without terminally differentiated effector memory CD45RA+ cells. Generated by immunoSEQ multiplex PCR, the TCRdb table keeps only in-frame clones and is missing some. Counted here are about 2,100,000 clones, about 93% occurring once; the ten biggest clones make up over 1.5%. What was sequenced was naive CD8+ T cells from PBMCs. The receptor comes from a man aged 18-30 years in good health. Some clones in this sample may be carry-over from other donors' samples.

CDR3 protein: CASSYSDGPQETQYF. As DNA, the CDR3 is TGTGCCAGCAGTTACTCCGACGGACCGCAAGAGACCCAGTACTTC. The V gene is TRBV6-5, the J gene TRBJ2-5; D is ambiguous. Germline values: CDR1 MNHEY, CDR2 SVGAGI. This CDR3 is 15 amino acids long. The V and J ends lost 0 bases and 2 bases respectively, with 10 bases between them.